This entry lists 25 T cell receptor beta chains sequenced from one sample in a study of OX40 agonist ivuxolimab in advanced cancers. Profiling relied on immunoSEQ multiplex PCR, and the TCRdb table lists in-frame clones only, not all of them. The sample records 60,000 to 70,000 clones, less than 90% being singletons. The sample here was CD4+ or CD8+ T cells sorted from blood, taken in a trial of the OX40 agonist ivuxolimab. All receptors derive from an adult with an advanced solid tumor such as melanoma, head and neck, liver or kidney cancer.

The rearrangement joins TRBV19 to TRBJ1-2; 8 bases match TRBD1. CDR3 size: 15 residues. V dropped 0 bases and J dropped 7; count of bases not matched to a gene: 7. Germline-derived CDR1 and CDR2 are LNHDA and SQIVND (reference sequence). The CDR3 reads CASSIEGQGALGYTF. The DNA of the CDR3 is TGTGCCAGTAGTATAGAAGGGCAGGGGGCGCTTGGCTACACCTTC.

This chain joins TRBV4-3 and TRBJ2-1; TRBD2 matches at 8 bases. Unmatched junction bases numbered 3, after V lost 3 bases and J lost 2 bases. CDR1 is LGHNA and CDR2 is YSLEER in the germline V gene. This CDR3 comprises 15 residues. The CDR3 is CASSHLAGTYNEQFF. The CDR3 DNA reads TGCGCCAGCAGCCACTTAGCGGGGACCTACAATGAGCAGTTCTTC.

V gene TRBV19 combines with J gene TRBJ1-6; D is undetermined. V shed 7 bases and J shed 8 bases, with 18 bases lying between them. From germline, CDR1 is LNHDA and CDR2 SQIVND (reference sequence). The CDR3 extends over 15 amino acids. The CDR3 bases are TGTGCCAGTACGAACGATGTGGGAGCGGATTCACCCCTCCACTTT. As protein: CASTNDVGADSPLHF. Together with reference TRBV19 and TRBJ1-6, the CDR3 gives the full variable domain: DGGITQSPKYLFRKEGQNVTLSCEQNLNHDAMYWYRQDPGQGLRLIYYSQIVNDFQKGDIAEGYSVSREKKESFPLTVTSAQKNPTAFYLCASTNDVGADSPLHFGNGTRLTVT.

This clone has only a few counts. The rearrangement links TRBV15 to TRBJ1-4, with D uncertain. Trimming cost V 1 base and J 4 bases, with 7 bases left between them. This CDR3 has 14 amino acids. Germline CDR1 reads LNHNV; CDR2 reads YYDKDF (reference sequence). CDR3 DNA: TGTGCCACCAGCAGAGGATGGGGTAATGAAAAACTGTTTTTT. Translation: CATSRGWGNEKLFF.

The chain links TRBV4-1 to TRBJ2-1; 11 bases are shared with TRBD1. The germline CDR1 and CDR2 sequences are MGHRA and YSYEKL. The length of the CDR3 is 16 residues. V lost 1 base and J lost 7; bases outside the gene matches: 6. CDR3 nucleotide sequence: TGCGCCAGCAGCCAAGGTATGGACAGGGGGCGGAATGAGCAGTTCTTC. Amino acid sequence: CASSQGMDRGRNEQFF.

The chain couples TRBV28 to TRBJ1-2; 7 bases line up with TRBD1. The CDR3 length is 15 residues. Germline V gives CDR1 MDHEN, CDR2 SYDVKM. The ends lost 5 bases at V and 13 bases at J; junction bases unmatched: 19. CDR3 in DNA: TGTGCCAGCAGTCCCCCCCCGGGACAGAGACTCATGGGCACCTTC. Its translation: CASSPPPGQRLMGTF.

This chain's CDR3 is CASSLVAGGETQYF. The CDR3 DNA sequence: TGTGCCAGCAGCTTAGTAGCGGGAGGGGAGACCCAGTACTTC. The V call is TRBV7-2, the J call TRBJ2-5; TRBD2 matches at 11 bases. The length of the CDR3 is 14 residues. Germline V lookup: CDR1 SGHTA, CDR2 FQGNSA. The junction had 0 bases not matched to a gene; V was cut back by 1 base and J by 5 bases.

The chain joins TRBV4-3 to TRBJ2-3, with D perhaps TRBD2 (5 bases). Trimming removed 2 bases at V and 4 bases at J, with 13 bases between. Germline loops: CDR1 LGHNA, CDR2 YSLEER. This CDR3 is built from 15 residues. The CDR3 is CASSQSMDSADTQYF. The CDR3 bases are TGCGCCAGCAGCCAATCCATGGACTCTGCAGATACGCAGTATTTT.

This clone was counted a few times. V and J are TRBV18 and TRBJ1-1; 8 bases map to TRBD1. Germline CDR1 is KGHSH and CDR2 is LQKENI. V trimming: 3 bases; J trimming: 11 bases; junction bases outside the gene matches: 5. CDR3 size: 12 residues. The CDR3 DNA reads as TGTGCCAGCTCACCGAACCGGGACAGGGCTTTCTTT. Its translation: CASSPNRDRAFF.

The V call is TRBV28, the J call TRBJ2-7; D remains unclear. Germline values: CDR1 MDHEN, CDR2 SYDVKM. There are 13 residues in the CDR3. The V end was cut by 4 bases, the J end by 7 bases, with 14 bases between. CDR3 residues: CASSSASPLEQYF. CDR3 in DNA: TGTGCCAGCAGTTCGGCGTCCCCCCTTGAGCAGTACTTC. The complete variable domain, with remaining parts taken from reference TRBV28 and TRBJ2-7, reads DVKVTQSSRYLVKRTGEKVFLECVQDMDHENMFWYRQDPGLGLRLIYFSYDVKMKEKGDIPEGYSVSREKKERFSLILESASTNQTSMYLCASSSASPLEQYFGPGTRLTVT.

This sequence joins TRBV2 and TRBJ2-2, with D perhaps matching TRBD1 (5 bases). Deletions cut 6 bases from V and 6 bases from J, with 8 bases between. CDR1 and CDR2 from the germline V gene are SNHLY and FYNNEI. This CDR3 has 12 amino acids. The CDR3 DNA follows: TGTGCCAGCAGCCAGGGATCCGGGGAGCTGTTTTTT. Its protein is CASSQGSGELFF.

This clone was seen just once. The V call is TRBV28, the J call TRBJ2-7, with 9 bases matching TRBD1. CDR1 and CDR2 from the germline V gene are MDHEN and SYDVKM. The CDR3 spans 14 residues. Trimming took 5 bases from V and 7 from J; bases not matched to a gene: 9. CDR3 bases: TGTGCCAGCAGTCCCCCCGGACAGGGGCGGGAGCAGTACTTC. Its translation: CASSPPGQGREQYF.

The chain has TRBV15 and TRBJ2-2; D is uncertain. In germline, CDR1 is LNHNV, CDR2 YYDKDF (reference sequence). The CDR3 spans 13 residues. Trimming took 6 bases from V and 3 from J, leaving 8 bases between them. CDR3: CATRREYTGELFF. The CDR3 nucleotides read TGTGCCACCAGAAGGGAATACACCGGGGAGCTGTTTTTT.

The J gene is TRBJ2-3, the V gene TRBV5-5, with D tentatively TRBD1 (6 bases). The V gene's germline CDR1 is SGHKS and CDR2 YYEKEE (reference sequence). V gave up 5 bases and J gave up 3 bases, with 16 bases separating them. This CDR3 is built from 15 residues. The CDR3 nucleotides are TGTGCCAGCAGTCAGCCGGGACAAAGAACAGATACGCAGTATTTT. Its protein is CASSQPGQRTDTQYF.

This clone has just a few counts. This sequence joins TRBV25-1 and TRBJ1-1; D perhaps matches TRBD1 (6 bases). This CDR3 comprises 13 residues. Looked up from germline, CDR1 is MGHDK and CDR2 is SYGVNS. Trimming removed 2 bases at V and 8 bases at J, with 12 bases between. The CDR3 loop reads CASSEGGGLEAFF. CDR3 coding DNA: TGTGCCAGCAGTGAAGGAGGGGGGTTGGAAGCTTTCTTT.

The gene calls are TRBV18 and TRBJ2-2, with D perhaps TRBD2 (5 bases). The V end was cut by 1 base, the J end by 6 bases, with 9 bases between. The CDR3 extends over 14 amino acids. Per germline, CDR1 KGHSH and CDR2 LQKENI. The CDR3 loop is CASSPRQEAGELFF. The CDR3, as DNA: TGTGCCAGCTCACCACGTCAGGAGGCCGGGGAGCTGTTTTTT.

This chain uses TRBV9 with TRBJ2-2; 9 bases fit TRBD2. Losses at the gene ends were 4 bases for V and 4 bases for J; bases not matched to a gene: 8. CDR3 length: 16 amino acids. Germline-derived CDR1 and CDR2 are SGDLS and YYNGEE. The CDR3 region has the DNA TGTGCCAGCAGCACGACCGGGACTAGCAGCACCGGGGAGCTGTTTTTT. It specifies CASSTTGTSSTGELFF.

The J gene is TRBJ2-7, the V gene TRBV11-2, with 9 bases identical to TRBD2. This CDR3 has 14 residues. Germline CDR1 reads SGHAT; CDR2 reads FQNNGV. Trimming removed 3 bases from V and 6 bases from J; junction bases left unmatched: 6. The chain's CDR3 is CASSFRREGGEQYF. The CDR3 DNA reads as TGTGCCAGCAGCTTTCGGCGGGAGGGCGGCGAGCAGTACTTC. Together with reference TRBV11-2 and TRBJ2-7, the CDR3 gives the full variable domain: EAGVAQSPRYKIIEKRQSVAFWCNPISGHATLYWYQQILGQGPKLLIQFQNNGVVDDSQLPKDRFSAERLKGVDSTLKIQPAKLEDSAVYLCASSFRREGGEQYFGPGTRLTVT.

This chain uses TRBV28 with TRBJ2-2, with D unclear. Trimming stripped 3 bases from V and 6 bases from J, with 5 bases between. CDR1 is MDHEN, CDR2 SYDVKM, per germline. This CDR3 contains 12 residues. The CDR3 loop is CASSFGSGELFF. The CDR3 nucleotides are TGTGCCAGCAGTTTTGGGTCCGGGGAGCTGTTTTTT. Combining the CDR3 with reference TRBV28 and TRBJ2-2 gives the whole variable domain DVKVTQSSRYLVKRTGEKVFLECVQDMDHENMFWYRQDPGLGLRLIYFSYDVKMKEKGDIPEGYSVSREKKERFSLILESASTNQTSMYLCASSFGSGELFFGEGSRLTVL.

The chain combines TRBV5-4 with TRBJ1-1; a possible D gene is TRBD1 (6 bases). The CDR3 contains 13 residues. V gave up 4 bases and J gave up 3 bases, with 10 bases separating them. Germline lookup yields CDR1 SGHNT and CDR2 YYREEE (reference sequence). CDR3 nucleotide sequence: TGTGCCAGCAGCGGCGGGACACACACTGAAGCTTTCTTT. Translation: CASSGGTHTEAFF.

In DNA, the CDR3 is TGTGCCAGCAGCTTAGACAGGAGGCAGGAGACCCAGTACTTC. Its translation: CASSLDRRQETQYF. The rearrangement links TRBV5-4 to TRBJ2-5; weak D call: TRBD1 (6 bases). The CDR3 is 14 residues long. Deletions cut 2 bases from V and 5 bases from J, with 13 bases between. Germline V gene lookup returns CDR1 SGHNT and CDR2 YYREEE (reference sequence).

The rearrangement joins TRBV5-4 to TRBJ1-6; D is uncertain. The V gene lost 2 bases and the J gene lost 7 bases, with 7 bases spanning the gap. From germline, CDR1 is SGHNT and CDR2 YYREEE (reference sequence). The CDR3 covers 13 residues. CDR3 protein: CASSLIGNSPLHF. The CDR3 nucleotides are TGTGCCAGCAGCTTAATCGGGAATTCACCCCTCCACTTT. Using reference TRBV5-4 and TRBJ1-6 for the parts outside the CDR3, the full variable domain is ETGVTQSPTHLIKTRGQQVTLRCSSQSGHNTVSWYQQALGQGPQFIFQYYREEENGRGNFPPRFSGLQFPNYSSELNVNALELDDSALYLCASSLIGNSPLHFGNGTRLTVT.

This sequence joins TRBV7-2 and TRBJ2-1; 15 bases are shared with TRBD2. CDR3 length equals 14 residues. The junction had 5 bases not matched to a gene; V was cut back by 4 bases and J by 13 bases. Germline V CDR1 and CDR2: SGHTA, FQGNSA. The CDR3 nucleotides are TGTGCCAGCAGCTCAGGACTAGCGGGGGGGCCCCAGTTCTTC. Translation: CASSSGLAGGPQFF.

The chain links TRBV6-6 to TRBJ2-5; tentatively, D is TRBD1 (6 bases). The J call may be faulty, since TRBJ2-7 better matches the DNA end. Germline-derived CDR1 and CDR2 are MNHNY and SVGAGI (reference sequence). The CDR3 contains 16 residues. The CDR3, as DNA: TGTGCCAGCAGTTCTCCCGCTACAGGGATCTCCTACGAGCAGTACTTC. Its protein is CASSSPATGISYEQYF.

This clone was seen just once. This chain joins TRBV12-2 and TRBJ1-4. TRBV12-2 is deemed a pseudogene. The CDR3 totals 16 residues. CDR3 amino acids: CASRFRPWPRNEKLFF. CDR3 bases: TGTGCAAGTCGCTTTAGGCCGTGGCCCAGAAATGAAAAACTGTTTTTT.